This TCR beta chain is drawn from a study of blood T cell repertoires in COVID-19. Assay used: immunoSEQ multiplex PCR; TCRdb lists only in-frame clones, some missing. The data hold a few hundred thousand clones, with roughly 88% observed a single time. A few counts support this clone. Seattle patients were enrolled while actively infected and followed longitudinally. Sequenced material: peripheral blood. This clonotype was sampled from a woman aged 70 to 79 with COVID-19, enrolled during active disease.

The CDR3 DNA reads as TGTGCCAGCAGTCTCCGGGACACCGATAACTATGGCTACACCTTC. Residues: CASSLRDTDNYGYTF. The chain employs TRBV6-6 and TRBJ1-2; possible D gene TRBD1, 6 bases. Germline CDR1 reads MNHNY; CDR2 reads SVGAGI (reference sequence). V lost 5 bases, J lost 1 base, and 14 bases lay in between. CDR3 length: 15 residues.